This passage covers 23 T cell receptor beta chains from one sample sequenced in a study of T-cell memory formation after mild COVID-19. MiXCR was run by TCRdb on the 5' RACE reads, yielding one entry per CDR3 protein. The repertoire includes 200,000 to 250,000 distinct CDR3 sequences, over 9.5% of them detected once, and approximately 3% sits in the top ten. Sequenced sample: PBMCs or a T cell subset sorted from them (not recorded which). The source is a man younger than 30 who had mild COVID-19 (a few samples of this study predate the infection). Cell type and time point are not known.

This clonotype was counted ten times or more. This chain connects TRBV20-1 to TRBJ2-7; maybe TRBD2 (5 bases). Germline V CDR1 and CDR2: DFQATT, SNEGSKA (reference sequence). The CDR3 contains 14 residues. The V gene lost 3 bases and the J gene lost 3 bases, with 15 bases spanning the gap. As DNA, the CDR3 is TGCAGTGCTAGCAAGCCGGGGTTTAACTACGAGCAGTACTTC. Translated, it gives CSASKPGFNYEQYF.

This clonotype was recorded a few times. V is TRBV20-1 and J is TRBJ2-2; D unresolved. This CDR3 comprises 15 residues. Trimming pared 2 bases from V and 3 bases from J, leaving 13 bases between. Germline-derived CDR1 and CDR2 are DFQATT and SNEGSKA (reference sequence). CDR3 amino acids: CSARKSVGYTGELFF. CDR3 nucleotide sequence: TGCAGTGCTAGAAAGTCTGTCGGGTACACCGGGGAGCTGTTTTTT.

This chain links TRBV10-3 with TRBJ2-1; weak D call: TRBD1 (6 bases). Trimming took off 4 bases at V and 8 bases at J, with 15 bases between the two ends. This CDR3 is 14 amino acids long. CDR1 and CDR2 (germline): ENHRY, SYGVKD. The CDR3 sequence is CAISVGAPGDEQFF. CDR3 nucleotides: TGTGCCATCAGTGTGGGGGCCCCCGGGGATGAGCAGTTCTTC.

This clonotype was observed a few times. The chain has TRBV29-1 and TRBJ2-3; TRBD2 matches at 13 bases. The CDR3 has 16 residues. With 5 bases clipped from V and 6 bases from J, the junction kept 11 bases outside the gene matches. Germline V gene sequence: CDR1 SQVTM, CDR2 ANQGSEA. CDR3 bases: TGCAGCGTTCCTCCGGGACTAGCGGGGAGATGGGATACGCAGTATTTT. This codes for CSVPPGLAGRWDTQYF.

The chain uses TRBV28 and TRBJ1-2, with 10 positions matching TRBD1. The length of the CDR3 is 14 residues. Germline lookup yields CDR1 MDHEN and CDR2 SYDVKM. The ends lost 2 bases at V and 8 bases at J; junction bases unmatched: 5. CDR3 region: CASSLRDRGMGYTF. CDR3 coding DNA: TGTGCCAGCAGTTTAAGGGACAGGGGAATGGGCTACACCTTC.

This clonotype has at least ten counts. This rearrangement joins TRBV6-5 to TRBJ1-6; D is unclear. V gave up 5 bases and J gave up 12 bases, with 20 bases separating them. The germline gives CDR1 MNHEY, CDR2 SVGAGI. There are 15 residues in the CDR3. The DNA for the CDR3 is TGTGCCAGCAGTACCACCGGGAATATACGTCTACCCCTCCACTTT. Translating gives CASSTTGNIRLPLHF.

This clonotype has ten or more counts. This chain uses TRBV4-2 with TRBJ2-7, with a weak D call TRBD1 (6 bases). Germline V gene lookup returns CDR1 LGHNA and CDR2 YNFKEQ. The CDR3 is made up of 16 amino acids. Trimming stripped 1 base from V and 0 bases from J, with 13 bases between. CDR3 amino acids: CASSQAARGSSYEQYF. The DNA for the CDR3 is TGTGCCAGCAGCCAAGCGGCGAGGGGGAGCTCCTACGAGCAGTACTTC.

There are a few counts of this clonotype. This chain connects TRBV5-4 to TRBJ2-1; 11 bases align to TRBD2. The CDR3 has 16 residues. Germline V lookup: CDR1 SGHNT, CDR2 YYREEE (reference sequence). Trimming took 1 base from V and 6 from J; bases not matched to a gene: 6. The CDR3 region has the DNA TGTGCCAGCAGCTTGCTACTAGCGGGGGCGTTCAATGAGCAGTTCTTC. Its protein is CASSLLLAGAFNEQFF. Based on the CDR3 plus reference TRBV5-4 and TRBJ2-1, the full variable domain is ETGVTQSPTHLIKTRGQQVTLRCSSQSGHNTVSWYQQALGQGPQFIFQYYREEENGRGNFPPRFSGLQFPNYSSELNVNALELDDSALYLCASSLLLAGAFNEQFFGPGTRLTVL.

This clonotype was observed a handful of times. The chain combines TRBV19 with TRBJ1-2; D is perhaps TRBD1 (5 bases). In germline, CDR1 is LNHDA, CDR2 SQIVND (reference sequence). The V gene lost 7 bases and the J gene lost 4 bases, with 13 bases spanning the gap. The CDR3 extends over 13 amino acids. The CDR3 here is CASIPGTTYGYTF. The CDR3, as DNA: TGTGCCAGTATCCCAGGGACTACCTATGGCTACACCTTC.

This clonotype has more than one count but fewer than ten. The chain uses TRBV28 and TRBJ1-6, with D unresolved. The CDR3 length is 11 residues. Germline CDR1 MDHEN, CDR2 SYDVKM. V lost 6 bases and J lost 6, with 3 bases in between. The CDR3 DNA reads TGTGCCAGCAGGAGTAATTCACCCCTCCACTTT. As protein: CASRSNSPLHF. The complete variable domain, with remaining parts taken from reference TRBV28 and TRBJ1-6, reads DVKVTQSSRYLVKRTGEKVFLECVQDMDHENMFWYRQDPGLGLRLIYFSYDVKMKEKGDIPEGYSVSREKKERFSLILESASTNQTSMYLCASRSNSPLHFGNGTRLTVT.

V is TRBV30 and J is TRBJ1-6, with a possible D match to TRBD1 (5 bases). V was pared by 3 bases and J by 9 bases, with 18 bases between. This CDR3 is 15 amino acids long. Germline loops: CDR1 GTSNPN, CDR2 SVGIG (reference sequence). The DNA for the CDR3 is TGTGCCTGGAGAGTGGTGGGTCAGGGTGTTTCACCCCTCCACTTT. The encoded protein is CAWRVVGQGVSPLHF.

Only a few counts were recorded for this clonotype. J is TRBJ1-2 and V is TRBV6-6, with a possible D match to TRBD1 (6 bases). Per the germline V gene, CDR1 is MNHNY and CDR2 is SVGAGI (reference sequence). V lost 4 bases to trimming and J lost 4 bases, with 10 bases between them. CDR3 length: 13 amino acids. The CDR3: CASSSRQAYGYTF. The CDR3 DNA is TGTGCCAGCAGTTCACGACAGGCCTATGGCTACACCTTC.

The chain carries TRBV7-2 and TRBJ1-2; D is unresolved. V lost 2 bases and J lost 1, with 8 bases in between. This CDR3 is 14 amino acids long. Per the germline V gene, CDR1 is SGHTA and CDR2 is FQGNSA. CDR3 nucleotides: TGTGCCAGCAGCTTATCAGGAGTTAACTATGGCTACACCTTC. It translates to CASSLSGVNYGYTF.

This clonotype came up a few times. The CDR3 DNA reads as TGTGCCAGCAGTTTAAACAGGGATTCACCCCTCCACTTT. It codes for CASSLNRDSPLHF. V and J are TRBV12-3 or TRBV12-4 and TRBJ1-6; D possibly corresponds to TRBD1 (6 bases). The CDR3 length is 13 residues. Trimming stripped 2 bases from V and 8 bases from J, with 7 bases between.

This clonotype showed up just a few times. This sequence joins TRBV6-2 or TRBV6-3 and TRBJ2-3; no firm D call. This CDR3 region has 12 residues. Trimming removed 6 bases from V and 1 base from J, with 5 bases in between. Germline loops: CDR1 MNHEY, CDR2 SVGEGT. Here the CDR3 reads CASRTGTDTQYF. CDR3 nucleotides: TGTGCCAGCAGGACTGGCACAGATACGCAGTATTTT.

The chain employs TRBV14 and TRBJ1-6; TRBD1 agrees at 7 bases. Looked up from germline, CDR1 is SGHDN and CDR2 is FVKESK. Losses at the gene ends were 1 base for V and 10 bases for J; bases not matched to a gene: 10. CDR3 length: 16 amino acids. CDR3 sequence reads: CASSQVRARGWSPLHF. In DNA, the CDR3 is TGTGCCAGCAGCCAAGTAAGGGCCAGGGGGTGGTCACCCCTCCACTTT.

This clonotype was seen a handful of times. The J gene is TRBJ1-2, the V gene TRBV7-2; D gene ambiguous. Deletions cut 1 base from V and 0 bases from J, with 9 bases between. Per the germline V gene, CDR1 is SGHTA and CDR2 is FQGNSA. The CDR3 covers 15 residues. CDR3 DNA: TGTGCCAGCAGCTTAGATATGCCTACTAACTATGGCTACACCTTC. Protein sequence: CASSLDMPTNYGYTF.

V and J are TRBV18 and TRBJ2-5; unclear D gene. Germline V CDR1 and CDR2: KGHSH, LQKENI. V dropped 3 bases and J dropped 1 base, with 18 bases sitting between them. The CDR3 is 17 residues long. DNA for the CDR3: TGTGCCAGCTCACCGTATTCCCGACCGTATTCCCAAGAGACCCAGTACTTC. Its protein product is CASSPYSRPYSQETQYF.

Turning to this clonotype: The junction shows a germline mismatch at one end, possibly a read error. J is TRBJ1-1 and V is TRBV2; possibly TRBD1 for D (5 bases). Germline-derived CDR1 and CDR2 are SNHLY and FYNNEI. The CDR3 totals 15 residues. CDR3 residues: CDSSEAVPSGPETFF. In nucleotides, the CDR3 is TGTGACAGCAGTGAAGCAGTACCATCGGGGCCTGAAACTTTCTTT.

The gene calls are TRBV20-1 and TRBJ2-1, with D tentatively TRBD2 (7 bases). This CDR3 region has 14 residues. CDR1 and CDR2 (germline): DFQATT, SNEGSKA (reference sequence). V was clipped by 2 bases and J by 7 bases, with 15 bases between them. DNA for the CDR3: TGCAGTGCTAGACCCCTTGCGGGGGCTAATGAGCAGTTCTTC. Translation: CSARPLAGANEQFF.

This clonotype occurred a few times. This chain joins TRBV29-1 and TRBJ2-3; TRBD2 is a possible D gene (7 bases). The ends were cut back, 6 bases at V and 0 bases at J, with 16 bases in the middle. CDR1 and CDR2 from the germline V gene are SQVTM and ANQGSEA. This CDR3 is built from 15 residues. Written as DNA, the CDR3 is TGCAGCGTCCTAGGGGGGGGAACTAGCACAGATACGCAGTATTTT. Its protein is CSVLGGGTSTDTQYF.

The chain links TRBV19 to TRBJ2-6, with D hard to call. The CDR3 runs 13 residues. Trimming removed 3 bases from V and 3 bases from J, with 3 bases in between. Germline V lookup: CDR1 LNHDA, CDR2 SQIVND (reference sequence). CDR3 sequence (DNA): TGTGCCAGTAGTATGAGTGGGGCCAACGTCCTGACTTTC. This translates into CASSMSGANVLTF. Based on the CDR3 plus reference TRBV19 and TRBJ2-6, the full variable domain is DGGITQSPKYLFRKEGQNVTLSCEQNLNHDAMYWYRQDPGQGLRLIYYSQIVNDFQKGDIAEGYSVSREKKESFPLTVTSAQKNPTAFYLCASSMSGANVLTFGAGSRLTVL.

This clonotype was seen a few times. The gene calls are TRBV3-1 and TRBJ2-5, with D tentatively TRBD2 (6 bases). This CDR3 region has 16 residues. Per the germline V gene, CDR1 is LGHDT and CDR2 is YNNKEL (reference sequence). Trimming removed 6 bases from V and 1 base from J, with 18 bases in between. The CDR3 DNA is TGTGCCAGCAGTCCCGGGCGGGGTCGGGGCCAAGAGACCCAGTACTTC. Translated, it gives CASSPGRGRGQETQYF.